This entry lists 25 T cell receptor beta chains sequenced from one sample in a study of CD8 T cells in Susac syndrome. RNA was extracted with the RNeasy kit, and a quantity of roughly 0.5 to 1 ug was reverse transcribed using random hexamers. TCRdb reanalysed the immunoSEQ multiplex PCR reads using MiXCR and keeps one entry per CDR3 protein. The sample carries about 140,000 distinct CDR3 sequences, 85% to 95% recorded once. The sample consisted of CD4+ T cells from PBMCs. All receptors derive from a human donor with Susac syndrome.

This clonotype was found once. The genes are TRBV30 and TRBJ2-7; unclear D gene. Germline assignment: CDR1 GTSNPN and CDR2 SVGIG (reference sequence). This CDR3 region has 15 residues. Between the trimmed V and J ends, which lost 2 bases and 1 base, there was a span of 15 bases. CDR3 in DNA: TGTGCCTGGAGTACTGGTGGGATTCGGTCCTACGAGCAGTACTTC. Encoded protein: CAWSTGGIRSYEQYF.

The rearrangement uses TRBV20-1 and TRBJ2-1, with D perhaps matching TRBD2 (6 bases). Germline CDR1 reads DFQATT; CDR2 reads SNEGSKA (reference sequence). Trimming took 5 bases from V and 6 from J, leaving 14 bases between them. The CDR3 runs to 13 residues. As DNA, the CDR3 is TGCAGTGCTCCCCTTGGAGGGGTCAATGAGCAGTTCTTC. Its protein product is CSAPLGGVNEQFF.

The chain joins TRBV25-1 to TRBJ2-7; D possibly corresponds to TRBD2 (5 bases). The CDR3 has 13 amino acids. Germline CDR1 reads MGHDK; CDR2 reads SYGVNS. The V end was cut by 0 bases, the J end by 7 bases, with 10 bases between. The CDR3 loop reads CASSEYGGWEQYF. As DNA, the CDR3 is TGTGCCAGCAGTGAATATGGAGGTTGGGAGCAGTACTTC.

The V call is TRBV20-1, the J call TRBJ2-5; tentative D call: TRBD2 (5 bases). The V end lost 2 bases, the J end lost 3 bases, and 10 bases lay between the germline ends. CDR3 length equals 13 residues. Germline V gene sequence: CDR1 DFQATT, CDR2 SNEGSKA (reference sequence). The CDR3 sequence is CSARYGLKETQYF. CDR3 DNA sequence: TGCAGTGCTAGATACGGACTTAAAGAGACCCAGTACTTC.

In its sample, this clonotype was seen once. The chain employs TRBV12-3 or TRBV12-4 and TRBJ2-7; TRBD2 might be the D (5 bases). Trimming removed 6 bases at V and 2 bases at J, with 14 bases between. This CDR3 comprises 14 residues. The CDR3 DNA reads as TGTGCCAGCAGCACCCCCGGGAACCCCTACGAGCAGTACTTC. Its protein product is CASSTPGNPYEQYF.

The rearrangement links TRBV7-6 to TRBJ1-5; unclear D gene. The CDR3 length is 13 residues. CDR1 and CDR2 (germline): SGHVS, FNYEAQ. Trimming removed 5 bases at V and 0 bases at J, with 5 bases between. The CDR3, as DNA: TGTGCCAGCAGCCGATTTAGCAATCAGCCCCAGCATTTT. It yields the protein CASSRFSNQPQHF.

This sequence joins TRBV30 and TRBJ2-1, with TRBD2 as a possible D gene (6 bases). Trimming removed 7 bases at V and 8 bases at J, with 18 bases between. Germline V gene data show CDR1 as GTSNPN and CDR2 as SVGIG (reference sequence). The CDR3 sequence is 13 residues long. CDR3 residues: CASTRLVGDEQFF. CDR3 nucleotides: TGTGCCTCTACCAGACTAGTGGGTGATGAGCAGTTCTTC. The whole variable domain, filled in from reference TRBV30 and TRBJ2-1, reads SQTIHQWPATLVQPVGSPLSLECTVEGTSNPNLYWYRQAAGRGLQLLFYSVGIGQISSEVPQNLSASRPQDRQFILSSKKLLLSDSGFYLCASTRLVGDEQFFGPGTRLTVL.

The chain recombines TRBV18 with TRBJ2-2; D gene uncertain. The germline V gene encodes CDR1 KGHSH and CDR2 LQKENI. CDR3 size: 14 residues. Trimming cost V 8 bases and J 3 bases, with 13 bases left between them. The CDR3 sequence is CASIHSPDTGELFF. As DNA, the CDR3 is TGTGCCAGCATACACTCGCCCGACACCGGGGAGCTGTTTTTT.

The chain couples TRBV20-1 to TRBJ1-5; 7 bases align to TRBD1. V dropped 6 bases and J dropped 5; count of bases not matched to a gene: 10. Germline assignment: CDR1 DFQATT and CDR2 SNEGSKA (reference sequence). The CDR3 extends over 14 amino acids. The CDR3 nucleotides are TGCAGTGCCAAGAGGACAGGATGGGATCAGCCCCAGCATTTT. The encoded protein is CSAKRTGWDQPQHF.

Written as DNA, the CDR3 is TGTGCCAGCAGTCGTAGCGGGACCCAAGAGACCCAGTACTTC. It encodes CASSRSGTQETQYF. The rearrangement joins TRBV3-1 to TRBJ2-5; 8 bases align to TRBD2. V lost 6 bases and J lost 1; bases outside the gene matches: 4. Germline V CDR1 and CDR2: LGHDT, YNNKEL (reference sequence). The CDR3 has 14 amino acids.

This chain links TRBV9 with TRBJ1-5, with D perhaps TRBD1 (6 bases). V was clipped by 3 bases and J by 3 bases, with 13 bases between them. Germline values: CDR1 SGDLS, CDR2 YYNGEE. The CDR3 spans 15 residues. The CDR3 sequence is CASSAEGETNQPQHF. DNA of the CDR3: TGTGCCAGCAGCGCCGAGGGGGAAACCAATCAGCCCCAGCATTTT.

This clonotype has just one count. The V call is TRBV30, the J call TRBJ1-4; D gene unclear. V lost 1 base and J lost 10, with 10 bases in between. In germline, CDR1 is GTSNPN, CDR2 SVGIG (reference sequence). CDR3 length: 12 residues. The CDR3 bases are TGTGCCTGGAGTGCTGAGGTCGGAAAACTGTTTTTT. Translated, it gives CAWSAEVGKLFF.

This chain's CDR3 is CSASSGGRNQPQHF. In nucleotides, the CDR3 is TGCAGTGCTAGCTCGGGAGGACGCAATCAGCCCCAGCATTTT. V and J are TRBV20-1 and TRBJ1-5; D remains unclear. Germline lookup yields CDR1 DFQATT and CDR2 SNEGSKA (reference sequence). The CDR3 spans 14 residues. With 3 bases removed from V and 2 bases from J, the gap between germline ends came to 11 bases.

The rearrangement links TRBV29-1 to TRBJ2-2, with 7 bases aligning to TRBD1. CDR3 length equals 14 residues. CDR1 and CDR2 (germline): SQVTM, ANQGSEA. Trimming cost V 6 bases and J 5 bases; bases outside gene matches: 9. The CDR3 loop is CSVASGQKTGELFF. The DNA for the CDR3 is TGCAGCGTCGCATCGGGACAGAAGACCGGGGAGCTGTTTTTT.

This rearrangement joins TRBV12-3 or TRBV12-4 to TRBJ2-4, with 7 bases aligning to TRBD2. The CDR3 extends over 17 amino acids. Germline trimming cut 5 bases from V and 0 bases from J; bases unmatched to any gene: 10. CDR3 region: CASSKGRGILAKNIQYF. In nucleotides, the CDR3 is TGTGCCAGCAGTAAAGGGAGGGGAATACTAGCCAAAAACATTCAGTACTTC.

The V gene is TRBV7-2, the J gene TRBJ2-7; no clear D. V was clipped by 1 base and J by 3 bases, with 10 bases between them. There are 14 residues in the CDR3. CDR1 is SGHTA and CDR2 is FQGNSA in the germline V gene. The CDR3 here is CASSLEARDYEQYF. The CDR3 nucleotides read TGTGCCAGCAGCTTAGAAGCAAGGGACTACGAGCAGTACTTC.

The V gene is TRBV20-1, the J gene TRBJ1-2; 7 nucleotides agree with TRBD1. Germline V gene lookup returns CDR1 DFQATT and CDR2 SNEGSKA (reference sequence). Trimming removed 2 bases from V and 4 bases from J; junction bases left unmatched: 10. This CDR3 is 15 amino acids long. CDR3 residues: CSARRSGGDGYGYTF. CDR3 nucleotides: TGCAGTGCTAGAAGATCAGGGGGAGATGGCTATGGCTACACCTTC.

The CDR3 DNA reads as TGTGCCAGCAGCGTCCGGGGACAGTCCGGAAACACCATATATTTT. Its translation is CASSVRGQSGNTIYF. The chain joins TRBV9 to TRBJ1-3, with 7 bases fitting TRBD1. CDR1 SGDLS and CDR2 YYNGEE come from the germline V gene. V dropped 2 bases and J dropped 4; count of bases not matched to a gene: 6. The CDR3 is made up of 15 amino acids.

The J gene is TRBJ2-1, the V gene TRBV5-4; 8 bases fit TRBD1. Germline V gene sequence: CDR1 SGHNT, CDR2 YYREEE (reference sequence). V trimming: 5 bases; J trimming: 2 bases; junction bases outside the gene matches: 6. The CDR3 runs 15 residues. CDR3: CASRLDRATYNEQFF. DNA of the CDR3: TGTGCCAGCAGGCTGGACAGGGCCACCTACAATGAGCAGTTCTTC.

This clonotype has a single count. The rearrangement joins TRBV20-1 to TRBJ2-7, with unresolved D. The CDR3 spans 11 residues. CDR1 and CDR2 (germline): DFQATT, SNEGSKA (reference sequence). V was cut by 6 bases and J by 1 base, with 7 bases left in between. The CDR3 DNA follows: TGCAGTGCGCGTACGTCCTACGAGCAGTACTTC. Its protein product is CSARTSYEQYF.

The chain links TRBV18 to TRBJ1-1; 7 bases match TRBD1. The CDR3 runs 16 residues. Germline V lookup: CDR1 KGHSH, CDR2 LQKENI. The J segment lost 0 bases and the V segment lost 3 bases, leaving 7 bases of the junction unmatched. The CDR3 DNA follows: TGTGCCAGCTCACCCGACAGGGCATCCTTGAACACTGAAGCTTTCTTT. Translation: CASSPDRASLNTEAFF. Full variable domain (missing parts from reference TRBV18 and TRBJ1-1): NAGVMQNPRHLVRRRGQEARLRCSPMKGHSHVYWYRQLPEEGLKFMVYLQKENIIDESGMPKERFSAEFPKEGPSILRIQQVVRGDSAAYFCASSPDRASLNTEAFFGQGTRLTVV.

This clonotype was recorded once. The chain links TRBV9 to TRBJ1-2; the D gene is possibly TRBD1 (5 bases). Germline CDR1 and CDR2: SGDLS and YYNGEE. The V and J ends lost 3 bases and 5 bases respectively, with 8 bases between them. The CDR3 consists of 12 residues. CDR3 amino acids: CASSASGYGYTF. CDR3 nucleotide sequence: TGTGCCAGCAGCGCATCAGGGTATGGCTACACCTTC.

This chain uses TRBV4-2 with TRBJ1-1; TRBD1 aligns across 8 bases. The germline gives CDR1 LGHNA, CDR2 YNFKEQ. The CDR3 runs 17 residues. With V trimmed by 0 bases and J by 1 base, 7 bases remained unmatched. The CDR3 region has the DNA TGTGCCAGCAGCCAAGATGGACCAGGGGGCCCGAACACTGAAGCTTTCTTT. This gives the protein CASSQDGPGGPNTEAFF.

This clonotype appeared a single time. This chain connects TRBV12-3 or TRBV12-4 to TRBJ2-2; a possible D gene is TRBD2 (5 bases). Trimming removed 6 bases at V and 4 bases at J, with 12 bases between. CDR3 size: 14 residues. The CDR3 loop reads CASRVGRGTGELFF. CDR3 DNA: TGTGCCAGCAGAGTTGGTCGGGGCACCGGGGAGCTGTTTTTT.

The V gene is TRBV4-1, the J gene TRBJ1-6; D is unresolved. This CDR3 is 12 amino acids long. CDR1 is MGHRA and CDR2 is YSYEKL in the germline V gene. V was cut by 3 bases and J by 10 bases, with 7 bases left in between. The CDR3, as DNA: TGCGCCAGCAGCCAGCCACCCTCACCCCTCCACTTT. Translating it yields CASSQPPSPLHF.